This T cell receptor beta chain originates from a study of human T cells and chemical hapten exposure. TCRdb re-called the RACE reads through MiXCR, storing one row per CDR3 protein. The sample consists of about 54,000 distinct CDR3 sequences, about 9.9% of them appearing once. Indicated time point: patch test 2, 6 weeks after DPC sensitization. Treatment given: therapeutic diphenylcyclopropenone sensitization with weekly scalp DPC. V was clipped by 6 bases and J by 0 bases, with 12 bases between them. This CDR3 contains 14 residues. Germline V CDR1 and CDR2: LNHDA, SQIVND (reference sequence). This chain connects TRBV19 to TRBJ2-7; D unresolved. The TCR comes from a woman aged 45-65 years with alopecia areata. Some clones in this sample may be carry-over from other donors' samples. The specimen comprised whole blood, sampled in connection with sensitization to the hapten diphenylcyclopropenone (DPC). The CDR3 sequence is CASSRIFSSYEQYF. For the CDR3, the DNA is TGTGCCAGTAGCCGCATCTTCAGCTCCTACGAGCAGTACTTC.